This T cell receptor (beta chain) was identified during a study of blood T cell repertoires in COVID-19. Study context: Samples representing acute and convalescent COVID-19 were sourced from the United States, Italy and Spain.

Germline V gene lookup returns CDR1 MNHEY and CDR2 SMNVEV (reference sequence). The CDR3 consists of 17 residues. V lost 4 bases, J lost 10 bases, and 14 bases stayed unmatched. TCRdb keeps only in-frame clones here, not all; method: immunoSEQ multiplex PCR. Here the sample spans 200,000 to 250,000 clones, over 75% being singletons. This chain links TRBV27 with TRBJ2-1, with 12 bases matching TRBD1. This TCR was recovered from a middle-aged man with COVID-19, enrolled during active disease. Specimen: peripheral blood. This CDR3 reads CASSWIASGQGALEQFF. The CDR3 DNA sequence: TGTGCCAGCAGTTGGATAGCCTCGGGACAGGGGGCTTTGGAGCAGTTCTTC.